These 32 T cell receptor beta chains originate from one sample sequenced in a study of shared clonotypes between healthy human individuals. CD8 cells classed as naive were CD45RO-negative and positively selected for CCR7, excluding terminally differentiated effector memory CD45RA+ cells. Measured with immunoSEQ multiplex PCR; TCRdb has only the in-frame clones, and not every one. The table shows around 580,000 clones, with roughly 98% occurring only once. Sequenced sample: naive CD8+ T cells sorted from blood. These TCRs come from a man aged 25 to 40 in good health.

On this clone itself: Other nucleotide sequences from this sample produce the same CDR3. The chain carries TRBV4-3 and TRBJ2-7, with 10 bases that match TRBD2. CDR3 size: 15 residues. The V and J ends lost 0 bases and 2 bases, in that order; junction bases with no gene match: 1. From germline, CDR1 is LGHNA and CDR2 YSLEER. The CDR3: CASSQDLAGAYEQYF. CDR3 DNA: TGCGCCAGCAGCCAAGACCTAGCGGGGGCCTACGAGCAGTACTTC.

The chain links TRBV11-2 to TRBJ2-7; D call uncertain. The CDR3 totals 15 residues. V dropped 0 bases and J dropped 1 base, with 10 bases sitting between them. The germline CDR1 and CDR2 sequences are SGHAT and FQNNGV. In DNA form, the CDR3 reads TGTGCCAGCAGCTTAGATCTTTCTCCGTCCTACGAGCAGTACTTC. Amino acids: CASSLDLSPSYEQYF.

This chain links TRBV29-1 with TRBJ2-1; D perhaps matches TRBD2 (7 bases). Between the trimmed V and J ends, which lost 5 bases and 5 bases, there was a span of 19 bases. Germline V gives CDR1 SQVTM, CDR2 ANQGSEA. CDR3 length equals 15 residues. CDR3 loop: CSVKMLAGANNEQFF. CDR3 DNA: TGCAGCGTTAAAATGCTGGCGGGGGCAAACAATGAGCAGTTCTTC.

This clone was seen once. J is TRBJ1-1 and V is TRBV7-9; D possibly corresponds to TRBD1 (6 bases). V was pared by 6 bases and J by 0 bases, with 8 bases between. This CDR3 region has 13 residues. From germline, CDR1 is SEHNR and CDR2 FQNEAQ (reference sequence). The DNA of the CDR3 is TGTGCCAGCAGGGACAGTTTGAACACTGAAGCTTTCTTT. Translation gives CASRDSLNTEAFF.

This chain connects TRBV27 to TRBJ2-7; TRBD2 matches at 9 bases. Germline lookup yields CDR1 MNHEY and CDR2 SMNVEV (reference sequence). The V and J ends lost 5 bases and 6 bases, in that order; junction bases with no gene match: 5. The CDR3 extends over 13 amino acids. The CDR3 DNA reads as TGTGCCAGCAGTGCGGCGGGAGGGGGCGAGCAGTACTTC. This codes for CASSAAGGGEQYF.

This chain joins TRBV15 and TRBJ2-3; D gene unclear. Germline values: CDR1 LNHNV, CDR2 YYDKDF (reference sequence). The V end was cut by 3 bases, the J end by 0 bases, with 13 bases between. This CDR3 is built from 16 residues. This CDR3 reads CATSSLVPDSTDTQYF. CDR3 bases: TGTGCCACCAGCAGCCTAGTCCCAGACAGCACAGATACGCAGTATTTT.

The V call is TRBV7-2, the J call TRBJ2-7; D is perhaps TRBD1 or TRBD2 (5 bases each). Germline CDR1 and CDR2: SGHTA and FQGNSA. Trimming pared 4 bases from V and 3 bases from J, leaving 13 bases between. The CDR3 contains 14 residues. The CDR3 here is CASSSHMGDYEQYF. CDR3 nucleotide sequence: TGTGCCAGCAGCTCCCACATGGGGGACTACGAGCAGTACTTC. The full variable domain, rest sourced from reference TRBV7-2 and TRBJ2-7, is GAGVSQSPSNKVTEKGKDVELRCDPISGHTALYWYRQSLGQGLEFLIYFQGNSAPDKSGLPSDRFSAERTGGSVSTLTIQRTQQEDSAVYLCASSSHMGDYEQYFGPGTRLTVT.

The chain combines TRBV19 with TRBJ1-2; no reliable D call. The CDR3 covers 13 residues. CDR1 is LNHDA, CDR2 SQIVND, per germline (reference sequence). The V gene lost 5 bases and the J gene lost 4 bases, with 11 bases spanning the gap. Here the CDR3 reads CASSPRLGYGYTF. The CDR3 nucleotides are TGTGCCAGTAGTCCAAGGCTCGGCTATGGCTACACCTTC.

The chain is built from TRBV19 and TRBJ2-1, with D uncertain. The CDR3 is made up of 13 amino acids. Trimming removed 0 bases at V and 12 bases at J, with 12 bases between. Germline CDR1 reads LNHDA; CDR2 reads SQIVND (reference sequence). The CDR3 coding sequence is TGTGCCAGTAGTATAGATCTGGTACTTACGCAGTTCTTC. As protein: CASSIDLVLTQFF.

The chain recombines TRBV15 with TRBJ2-1, with 8 bases that match TRBD2. This CDR3 is 16 amino acids long. Trimming took 4 bases from V and 2 from J; bases not matched to a gene: 7. Germline lookup yields CDR1 LNHNV and CDR2 YYDKDF (reference sequence). CDR3 loop: CATSTLPAGAYNEQFF. The CDR3 nucleotides are TGTGCCACCAGCACTCTCCCAGCGGGAGCCTACAATGAGCAGTTCTTC.

The gene calls are TRBV7-9 and TRBJ1-1; D ambiguous. The length of the CDR3 is 15 residues. Germline-derived CDR1 and CDR2 are SEHNR and FQNEAQ (reference sequence). V lost 1 base, J lost 0 bases, and 9 bases lay in between. The CDR3 sequence: CASSLGPGMNTEAFF. In nucleotides, the CDR3 is TGTGCCAGCAGCTTAGGGCCGGGAATGAACACTGAAGCTTTCTTT.

The chain recombines TRBV13 with TRBJ2-7; 13 bases agree with TRBD2. The V gene end was trimmed by 3 bases and the J gene end by 2 bases; junction bases not matched to a gene: 7. CDR1 and CDR2 (germline): PRHDT, FYEKMQ (reference sequence). The CDR3 is 17 residues long. CDR3 coding DNA: TGTGCCAGCAGCTTCCTGACCGGGACTAGCGGGGCCTACGAGCAGTACTTC. Protein: CASSFLTGTSGAYEQYF.

The table lists this clone with a count of one. The genes are TRBV5-6 and TRBJ2-1, with D perhaps TRBD2 (6 bases). The V and J ends lost 3 bases and 10 bases respectively, with 11 bases between them. In germline, CDR1 is SGHDT, CDR2 YYEEEE. The CDR3 consists of 12 residues. CDR3 amino acids: CASSYIADEQFF. CDR3 DNA: TGTGCCAGCAGCTACATAGCGGACGAGCAGTTCTTC. Based on the CDR3 plus reference TRBV5-6 and TRBJ2-1, the full variable domain is DAGVTQSPTHLIKTRGQQVTLRCSPKSGHDTVSWYQQALGQGPQFIFQYYEEEERQRGNFPDRFSGHQFPNYSSELNVNALLLGDSALYLCASSYIADEQFFGPGTRLTVL.

This clone was seen only once. CDR3 residues: CASSESPDRVGDTQYF. The CDR3 nucleotides read TGCGCCAGCAGTGAGTCCCCGGACAGGGTTGGAGATACGCAGTATTTT. The chain carries TRBV10-1 and TRBJ2-3; 8 nucleotides line up with TRBD1. V trimming: 0 bases; J trimming: 5 bases; junction bases outside the gene matches: 7. Germline CDR1 WNHNN, CDR2 SYGVQD (reference sequence). The CDR3 consists of 16 residues.

J is TRBJ2-3 and V is TRBV14, with 11 bases that match TRBD2. The trim removed 1 base at V and 0 bases at J, leaving 12 bases unmatched. Germline values: CDR1 SGHDN, CDR2 FVKESK. CDR3 size: 20 residues. As DNA, the CDR3 is TGTGCCAGCAGCCAAGCGTTAGCGGGAGGGCCCGGGGGTAGCACAGATACGCAGTATTTT. This codes for CASSQALAGGPGGSTDTQYF.

The rearrangement uses TRBV7-9 and TRBJ2-7; D might be TRBD1 (5 bases). Deletions cut 2 bases from V and 2 bases from J, with 13 bases between. The CDR3 totals 15 residues. From germline, CDR1 is SEHNR and CDR2 FQNEAQ (reference sequence). CDR3 residues: CASSLIGQGPYEQYF. The CDR3 DNA reads TGTGCCAGCAGCTTAATCGGTCAGGGCCCCTACGAGCAGTACTTC.

The J gene is TRBJ1-5, the V gene TRBV7-9; D remains ambiguous. The CDR3 is made up of 15 amino acids. Germline CDR1 reads SEHNR; CDR2 reads FQNEAQ (reference sequence). V dropped 0 bases and J dropped 3 bases, with 9 bases sitting between them. Here the CDR3 reads CASSLAGEVNQPQHF. CDR3 DNA: TGTGCCAGCAGCTTAGCGGGTGAGGTCAATCAGCCCCAGCATTTT.

The J gene is TRBJ2-3, the V gene TRBV2; weak D call: TRBD2 (7 bases). V dropped 8 bases and J dropped 5 bases, with 14 bases sitting between them. The CDR3 extends over 13 amino acids. Germline CDR1 SNHLY, CDR2 FYNNEI. Here the CDR3 DNA reads TGTGCCAGCTTCGCGGGGGCCAGAGATACGCAGTATTTT. The encoded protein is CASFAGARDTQYF.

A word on this clone: The sample has other DNA sequences that encode this CDR3 too. V usage is TRBV29-1 and J usage is TRBJ2-2, with D unclear. Deletions cut 4 bases from V and 8 bases from J, with 8 bases between. Germline loops: CDR1 SQVTM, CDR2 ANQGSEA. There are 11 residues in the CDR3. The DNA of the CDR3 is TGCAGCGTTGTCGTGGGAGGGGAGCTGTTTTTT. Translated: CSVVVGGELFF.

This chain joins TRBV2 and TRBJ1-5; 9 bases fit TRBD1. The CDR3 totals 15 residues. The V segment lost 7 bases and the J segment 5 bases; nucleotides outside the gene matches: 9. Germline V CDR1 and CDR2: SNHLY, FYNNEI. The CDR3 loop is CASKGSRDRDQPQHF. The CDR3 DNA reads TGTGCCAGCAAGGGGTCCCGGGACAGGGATCAGCCCCAGCATTTT.

J is TRBJ2-1 and V is TRBV29-1; TRBD2 aligns across 8 bases. CDR1 and CDR2 from the germline V gene are SQVTM and ANQGSEA. Trimming removed 7 bases from V and 8 bases from J; junction bases left unmatched: 10. This CDR3 contains 13 residues. CDR3 protein: CSAGTGGPYEQFF. The CDR3 DNA is TGCAGCGCCGGCACGGGAGGGCCCTATGAGCAGTTCTTC.

CDR3 coding DNA: TGTGCCAGCCGACTGCCGGGGGGAGAGCAGTACTTC. Its protein product is CASRLPGGEQYF. The chain joins TRBV7-9 to TRBJ2-7, with 7 positions matching TRBD2. V shed 8 bases and J 7 bases; nucleotides not matched to a gene: 8. The CDR3 extends over 12 amino acids. Germline values: CDR1 SEHNR, CDR2 FQNEAQ (reference sequence).

This chain connects TRBV9 to TRBJ2-7; tentative D call: TRBD1 (5 bases). V lost 0 bases and J 6 bases, leaving 10 bases between the germline ends. The CDR3 is 13 amino acids. Germline V gene sequence: CDR1 SGDLS, CDR2 YYNGEE. The CDR3, as DNA: TGTGCCAGCAGCGTAGGTTCAGGGTCCGAGCAGTACTTC. It yields the protein CASSVGSGSEQYF.

CDR3 loop: CASSAGQGVRQPQHF. CDR3 sequence (DNA): TGTGCCAGCAGTGCCGGACAGGGAGTACGTCAGCCCCAGCATTTT. The chain links TRBV2 to TRBJ1-5; 8 positions match TRBD1. Losses at the gene ends were 4 bases for V and 6 bases for J; bases not matched to a gene: 8. The germline CDR1 and CDR2 sequences are SNHLY and FYNNEI. The CDR3 consists of 15 residues. Together with reference TRBV2 and TRBJ1-5, the CDR3 gives the full variable domain: EPEVTQTPSHQVTQMGQEVILRCVPISNHLYFYWYRQILGQKVEFLVSFYNNEISEKSEIFDDQFSVERPDGSNFTLKIRSTKLEDSAMYFCASSAGQGVRQPQHFGDGTRLSIL.

This chain joins TRBV4-1 and TRBJ1-2; 9 bases are shared with TRBD1. This CDR3 is built from 16 residues. After removal of 4 bases from V and 4 bases from J, the junction contained 10 bases not matched to a gene. The germline CDR1 and CDR2 sequences are MGHRA and YSYEKL. The CDR3 is CASSLLRTGVPYGYTF. CDR3 DNA sequence: TGCGCCAGCAGCCTTCTCCGGACAGGGGTCCCCTATGGCTACACCTTC.

The chain combines TRBV5-1 with TRBJ2-3; TRBD1 agrees at 9 bases. Germline values: CDR1 SGHRS, CDR2 YFSETQ. The CDR3 has 15 amino acids. Trimming cost V 4 bases and J 3 bases; bases outside gene matches: 6. The CDR3 loop reads CASSTGTGITDTQYF. As DNA, the CDR3 is TGCGCCAGCAGCACTGGGACAGGGATAACAGATACGCAGTATTTT.

J is TRBJ1-4 and V is TRBV7-9; TRBD1 might be the D (6 bases). Trimming removed 4 bases at V and 3 bases at J, with 18 bases between. The germline V gene encodes CDR1 SEHNR and CDR2 FQNEAQ (reference sequence). The CDR3 length is 17 residues. The CDR3 protein is CASSSGALGAANEKLFF. Written as DNA, the CDR3 is TGTGCCAGCAGCTCGGGGGCTTTAGGAGCGGCTAATGAAAAACTGTTTTTT.

About this clone: This specimen includes other DNA sequences encoding the same CDR3. This chain links TRBV4-1 with TRBJ2-1; no definite D call. Germline V lookup: CDR1 MGHRA, CDR2 YSYEKL. The CDR3 spans 13 residues. V was trimmed by 0 bases and J by 4 bases, leaving 4 bases between them. Here the CDR3 reads CASSQDLYNEQFF. CDR3 DNA: TGCGCCAGCAGCCAAGATCTGTACAATGAGCAGTTCTTC.

The V and J genes are TRBV7-9 and TRBJ1-1, with 7 nucleotides matching TRBD1. Trimming cost V 0 bases and J 3 bases; bases outside gene matches: 1. Germline-derived CDR1 and CDR2 are SEHNR and FQNEAQ (reference sequence). The CDR3 contains 14 residues. CDR3 amino acids: CASSLATGDTEAFF. The CDR3 DNA reads as TGTGCCAGCAGCTTAGCCACAGGGGACACTGAAGCTTTCTTT.

The V call is TRBV9, the J call TRBJ2-4; 8 positions match TRBD1. The CDR3 extends over 13 amino acids. After removal of 10 bases from V and 3 bases from J, the junction contained 6 bases not matched to a gene. Germline V gives CDR1 SGDLS, CDR2 YYNGEE. The CDR3 DNA sequence: TGTGCCTCACAGGGGGGCGGCAAAAACATTCAGTACTTC. It yields the protein CASQGGGKNIQYF.

The rearrangement joins TRBV27 to TRBJ1-1; D gene unclear. The CDR3 covers 13 residues. CDR1 MNHEY and CDR2 SMNVEV come from the germline V gene (reference sequence). With 5 bases removed from V and 0 bases from J, the gap between germline ends came to 7 bases. The CDR3 loop reads CASSPRLNTEAFF. The CDR3 DNA is TGTGCCAGCAGTCCCAGGTTGAACACTGAAGCTTTCTTT.

The rearrangement joins TRBV7-6 to TRBJ2-3; D remains unclear. With 2 bases removed from V and 4 bases from J, the gap between germline ends came to 16 bases. This CDR3 has 16 amino acids. Germline CDR1 reads SGHVS; CDR2 reads FNYEAQ. In DNA, the CDR3 is TGTGCCAGCAGCTTAACGGCCCTCGGCCCCCCAGATACGCAGTATTTT. It codes for CASSLTALGPPDTQYF. Full variable domain (remainder filled in from reference TRBV7-6 and TRBJ2-3): GAGVSQSPRYKVTKRGQDVALRCDPISGHVSLYWYRQALGQGPEFLTYFNYEAQQDKSGLPNDRFSAERPEGSISTLTIQRTEQRDSAMYRCASSLTALGPPDTQYFGPGTRLTVL.